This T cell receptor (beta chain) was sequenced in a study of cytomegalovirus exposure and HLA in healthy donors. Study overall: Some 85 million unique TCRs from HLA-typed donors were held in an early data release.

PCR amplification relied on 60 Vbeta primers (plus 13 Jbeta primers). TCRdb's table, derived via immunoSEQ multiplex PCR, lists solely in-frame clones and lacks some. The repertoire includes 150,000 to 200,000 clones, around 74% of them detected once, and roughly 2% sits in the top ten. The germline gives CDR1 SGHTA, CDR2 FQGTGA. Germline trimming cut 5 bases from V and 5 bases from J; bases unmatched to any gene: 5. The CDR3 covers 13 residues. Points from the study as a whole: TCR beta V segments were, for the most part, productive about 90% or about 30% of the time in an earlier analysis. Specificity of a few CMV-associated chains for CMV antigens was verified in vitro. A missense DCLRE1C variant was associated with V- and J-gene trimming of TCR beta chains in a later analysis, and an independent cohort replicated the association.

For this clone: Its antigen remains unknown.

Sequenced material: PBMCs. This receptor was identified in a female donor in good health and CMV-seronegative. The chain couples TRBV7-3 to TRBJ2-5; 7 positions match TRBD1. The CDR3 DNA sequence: TGTGCCAGCAGCCGACAGGGTGGGGAGACCCAGTACTTC. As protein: CASSRQGGETQYF. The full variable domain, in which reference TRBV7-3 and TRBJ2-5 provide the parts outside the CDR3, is GAGVSQTPSNKVTEKGKYVELRCDPISGHTALYWYRQSLGQGPEFLIYFQGTGAADDSGLPNDRFFAVRPEGSVSTLKIQRTERGDSAVYLCASSRQGGETQYFGPGTRLLVL.